The 27 T cell receptor beta chains presented below share a single source sample, sequenced in a study of cytomegalovirus exposure and HLA in healthy donors. Assay used: immunoSEQ multiplex PCR; TCRdb lists only in-frame clones, some missing. The data hold some 310,000 clones, with 88% observed a single time. The specimen sequenced was PBMCs. The receptors stem from a young man in good health and CMV-seronegative.

This clone was seen a single time. DNA of the CDR3: TGTGCCAGCAGTTTTCCCCGACAGTCCACAGATACGCAGTATTTT. Residues: CASSFPRQSTDTQYF. The rearrangement uses TRBV2 and TRBJ2-3, with D tentatively TRBD1 (5 bases). The CDR3 extends over 15 amino acids. Germline V gene data show CDR1 as SNHLY and CDR2 as FYNNEI. The V gene lost 5 bases and the J gene lost 2 bases, with 14 bases spanning the gap.

This rearrangement joins TRBV19 to TRBJ2-3; D is unclear. The CDR3 contains 13 residues. Deletions cut 6 bases from V and 4 bases from J, with 11 bases between. Germline lookup yields CDR1 LNHDA and CDR2 SQIVND (reference sequence). CDR3 sequence reads: CASRARGPDTQYF. CDR3 nucleotide sequence: TGTGCCAGTAGAGCCCGAGGCCCAGATACGCAGTATTTT.

This clone was detected only once. Within the sample, other DNA sequences also encode this same CDR3. The chain couples TRBV11-2 to TRBJ2-5; no clear D gene. This CDR3 region has 13 residues. V was pared by 3 bases and J by 1 base, with 6 bases between. The germline CDR1 and CDR2 sequences are SGHAT and FQNNGV. For the CDR3, the DNA is TGTGCCAGCAGCTTCGGTATCCAAGAGACCCAGTACTTC. Residues: CASSFGIQETQYF.

The J gene is TRBJ1-5, the V gene TRBV4-1, with a possible D match to TRBD1 (6 bases). V dropped 0 bases and J dropped 0 bases, with 9 bases sitting between them. The CDR3 contains 16 residues. Per germline, CDR1 MGHRA and CDR2 YSYEKL. The CDR3 coding sequence is TGCGCCAGCAGCCAAGAAGGGGGATTTAGCAATCAGCCCCAGCATTTT. This gives the protein CASSQEGGFSNQPQHF.

V is TRBV9 and J is TRBJ1-2; maybe TRBD1 (6 bases). CDR3 length equals 14 residues. The V gene's germline CDR1 is SGDLS and CDR2 YYNGEE. Trimming cost V 5 bases and J 3 bases, with 14 bases left between them. Written as DNA, the CDR3 is TGTGCCAGCAGAGACCGGGACAACGACTATGGCTACACCTTC. Its translation: CASRDRDNDYGYTF.

The chain employs TRBV29-1 and TRBJ1-1; D may be TRBD1 (5 bases). The germline gives CDR1 SQVTM, CDR2 ANQGSEA. The ends were cut back, 3 bases at V and 5 bases at J, with 16 bases in the middle. This CDR3 contains 14 residues. The CDR3: CSVDDGTSGTEAFF. As DNA, the CDR3 is TGCAGCGTTGACGACGGGACTTCGGGGACTGAAGCTTTCTTT.

The chain combines TRBV6-5 with TRBJ1-2; TRBD1 aligns across 7 bases. V shed 6 bases and J 7 bases; nucleotides not matched to a gene: 11. This CDR3 comprises 14 residues. Germline values: CDR1 MNHEY, CDR2 SVGAGI. The chain's CDR3 is CASRKSDRVGGYTF. CDR3 coding DNA: TGTGCCAGCAGAAAAAGCGACAGGGTCGGTGGCTACACCTTC.

The chain is built from TRBV6-1 and TRBJ1-2; no clear D gene. This CDR3 spans 15 amino acids. Trimming removed 3 bases at V and 8 bases at J, with 19 bases between. CDR1 is MNHNS and CDR2 is SASEGT in the germline V gene. CDR3 coding DNA: TGTGCCAGCAGTGAGACGGGGAGGAGGTTTGGAGGCTACACCTTC. As protein: CASSETGRRFGGYTF.

This clone occurred once. The chain employs TRBV2 and TRBJ1-4, with a possible D match to TRBD1 (6 bases). Germline loops: CDR1 SNHLY, CDR2 FYNNEI. V was trimmed by 3 bases and J by 4 bases, leaving 15 bases between them. The CDR3 extends over 16 amino acids. The DNA for the CDR3 is TGTGCCAGCAGTGATTGGAGAAGGACAGATAATGAAAAACTGTTTTTT. Protein: CASSDWRRTDNEKLFF.

This clone was observed a single time. CDR3 sequence reads: CSASGNTEAFF. Written as DNA, the CDR3 is TGCAGTGCTTCAGGGAACACTGAAGCTTTCTTT. The chain recombines TRBV20-1 with TRBJ1-1; D gene uncertain. CDR3 length: 11 residues. Germline loops: CDR1 DFQATT, CDR2 SNEGSKA (reference sequence). Trimming stripped 5 bases from V and 1 base from J, with 5 bases between.

The chain uses TRBV9 and TRBJ1-6; no firm D call. The germline gives CDR1 SGDLS, CDR2 YYNGEE. Deletions cut 0 bases from V and 7 bases from J, with 8 bases between. This CDR3 has 14 amino acids. CDR3 loop: CASSVAPINSPLHF. CDR3 nucleotide sequence: TGTGCCAGCAGCGTAGCCCCTATAAATTCACCCCTCCACTTT.

As for this clone: Additional DNA sequences in this sample encode the identical CDR3. J is TRBJ2-7 and V is TRBV7-8, with a possible D match to TRBD2 (6 bases). CDR1 and CDR2 from the germline V gene are SGHVS and FQNEAQ. The CDR3 is 13 residues long. Trimming removed 5 bases from V and 3 bases from J, with 11 bases in between. Here the CDR3 reads CASSPGLSYEQYF. In DNA form, the CDR3 reads TGTGCCAGCAGCCCGGGACTTAGCTACGAGCAGTACTTC.

The chain employs TRBV9 and TRBJ1-2; 7 nucleotides align to TRBD1. The CDR3 spans 15 residues. The germline V gene has CDR1 SGDLS and CDR2 YYNGEE. V lost 4 bases, J lost 4 bases, and 10 bases stayed unmatched. The CDR3 loop is CASSQTGTEPYGYTF. The CDR3 bases are TGTGCCAGCAGCCAAACCGGGACAGAACCCTATGGCTACACCTTC.

This clone has only one observation. CDR3 residues: CASRHTVEGGGYTF. CDR3 bases: TGTGCCAGCAGGCATACGGTGGAGGGAGGCGGCTACACCTTC. The chain employs TRBV27 and TRBJ1-2; D uncertain. Trimming pared 6 bases from V and 8 bases from J, leaving 19 bases between. CDR1 and CDR2 (germline): MNHEY, SMNVEV (reference sequence). This CDR3 region has 14 residues.

V usage is TRBV27 and J usage is TRBJ2-3; D is unresolved. CDR1 and CDR2 from the germline V gene are MNHEY and SMNVEV (reference sequence). This CDR3 is 15 amino acids long. Trimming took 5 bases from V and 1 from J, leaving 13 bases between them. CDR3 bases: TGTGCCAGCAGTCTCTCGGCGGTTCGCACAGATACGCAGTATTTT. Residues: CASSLSAVRTDTQYF.

This clone was recorded once. This chain joins TRBV21-1 and TRBJ2-7; whether TRBD1, the table's D call, matches the DNA was not checked. TRBV21-1 is given as a pseudogene. The CDR3 spans 15 residues. CDR3 sequence: CASSNGGQGLVEQYF. CDR3 DNA sequence: TGTGCCAGCAGCAATGGTGGACAGGGCTTAGTCGAGCAGTACTTC.

The gene calls are TRBV13 and TRBJ1-2; no clear D. The CDR3 runs 13 residues. V lost 1 base to trimming and J lost 8 bases, with 11 bases between them. CDR1 and CDR2 (germline): PRHDT, FYEKMQ (reference sequence). The DNA for the CDR3 is TGTGCCAGCAGCTTAGAAGAGGGCAGCGGCTACACCTTC. This encodes CASSLEEGSGYTF. The entire variable domain, with the rest obtained from reference TRBV13 and TRBJ1-2, is as follows: AAGVIQSPRHLIKEKRETATLKCYPIPRHDTVYWYQQGPGQDPQFLISFYEKMQSDKGSIPDRFSAQQFSDYHSELNMSSLELGDSALYFCASSLEEGSGYTFGSGTRLTVV.

V and J are TRBV5-5 and TRBJ2-2, with 8 bases aligning to TRBD1. The germline CDR1 and CDR2 sequences are SGHKS and YYEKEE (reference sequence). J gave up 1 base and V 3 bases, and 5 bases lay outside the gene matches. The CDR3 spans 16 residues. This chain's CDR3 is CASSSDRAKNTGELFF. CDR3 coding DNA: TGTGCCAGCAGCTCGGACAGGGCGAAGAACACCGGGGAGCTGTTTTTT.

This clone was detected only once. This chain connects TRBV13 to TRBJ1-2; 9 nucleotides match TRBD1. After removal of 0 bases from V and 4 bases from J, the junction contained 9 bases not matched to a gene. This CDR3 has 17 amino acids. Germline CDR1 and CDR2: PRHDT and FYEKMQ (reference sequence). The CDR3 region is CASSLGGGQGLAYGYTF. CDR3 sequence (DNA): TGTGCCAGCAGCTTAGGGGGGGGACAGGGCCTCGCCTATGGCTACACCTTC.

The rearrangement joins TRBV6-5 to TRBJ2-5; 11 nucleotides match TRBD1. Germline V gene data show CDR1 as MNHEY and CDR2 as SVGAGI. The V segment lost 7 bases and the J segment 5 bases; nucleotides outside the gene matches: 9. The CDR3 sequence is 15 residues long. Here the CDR3 reads CASTYGTGGRETQYF. For the CDR3, the DNA is TGTGCCAGCACCTACGGGACAGGGGGGCGGGAGACCCAGTACTTC.

The chain employs TRBV27 and TRBJ2-1; D is ambiguous. V was cut by 5 bases and J by 1 base, with 12 bases left in between. CDR1 is MNHEY, CDR2 SMNVEV, per germline (reference sequence). The CDR3 is 15 residues long. This chain's CDR3 is CASSRPGLSYNEQFF. The DNA for the CDR3 is TGTGCCAGCAGTAGACCCGGGTTGTCCTACAATGAGCAGTTCTTC.

The rearrangement uses TRBV4-1 and TRBJ1-1, with 9 positions matching TRBD1. Per the germline V gene, CDR1 is MGHRA and CDR2 is YSYEKL. This CDR3 region has 14 residues. V dropped 3 bases and J dropped 9; count of bases not matched to a gene: 8. The CDR3 DNA sequence: TGCGCCAGCAGCCAGCCACAGGGGGCTATGAAAGCTTTCTTT. Translated: CASSQPQGAMKAFF.

This sequence joins TRBV13 and TRBJ2-3; D possibly corresponds to TRBD1 (8 bases). Between the trimmed V and J ends, which lost 5 bases and 8 bases, there was a span of 32 bases. The length of the CDR3 is 19 residues. Looked up from germline, CDR1 is PRHDT and CDR2 is FYEKMQ (reference sequence). As DNA, the CDR3 is TGTGCCAGCAGCAAAGTCGGGACAGGCAATATTGCGGGAGTGGCTACGCAGTATTTT. It specifies CASSKVGTGNIAGVATQYF.

CDR3 nucleotide sequence: TGTGCCAGCTCCGACAGGGGAAGCAATCAGCCCCAGCATTTT. Its translation: CASSDRGSNQPQHF. The rearrangement joins TRBV7-9 to TRBJ1-5, with 8 nucleotides matching TRBD1. The CDR3 covers 14 residues. Germline V CDR1 and CDR2: SEHNR, FQNEAQ (reference sequence). V dropped 8 bases and J dropped 1; count of bases not matched to a gene: 4.

The V and J genes are TRBV7-6 and TRBJ2-4, with 11 bases matching TRBD2. Germline V gives CDR1 SGHVS, CDR2 FNYEAQ. The CDR3 extends over 18 amino acids. J lost 3 bases, V lost 5 bases, and 12 bases had no gene match. The CDR3 spells CASSPYQTSGEGKNIQYF. The CDR3 DNA is TGTGCCAGCAGCCCTTATCAGACTAGCGGGGAGGGCAAAAACATTCAGTACTTC.

The chain has TRBV18 and TRBJ1-3; D is ambiguous. CDR3 length: 14 amino acids. Germline values: CDR1 KGHSH, CDR2 LQKENI. Trimming took off 4 bases at V and 2 bases at J, with 9 bases between the two ends. The CDR3 sequence is CASSHWTAGNTIYF. The CDR3 nucleotides read TGTGCCAGCTCACACTGGACTGCTGGAAACACCATATATTTT.

The chain joins TRBV11-2 to TRBJ1-1, with 7 bases aligning to TRBD1. After removal of 5 bases from V and 5 bases from J, the junction contained 8 bases not matched to a gene. From germline, CDR1 is SGHAT and CDR2 FQNNGV. The length of the CDR3 is 14 residues. DNA for the CDR3: TGTGCCAGCAGCCCCAGGGGGAGCAGTACTGAAGCTTTCTTT. Encoded protein: CASSPRGSSTEAFF.